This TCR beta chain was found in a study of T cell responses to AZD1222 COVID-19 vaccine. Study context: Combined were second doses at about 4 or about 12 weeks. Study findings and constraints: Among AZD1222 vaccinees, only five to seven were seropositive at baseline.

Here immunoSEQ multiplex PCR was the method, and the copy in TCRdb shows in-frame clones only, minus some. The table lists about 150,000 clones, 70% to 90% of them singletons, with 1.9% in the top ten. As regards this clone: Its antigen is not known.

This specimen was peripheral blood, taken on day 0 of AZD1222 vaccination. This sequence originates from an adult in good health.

The CDR3 is CASSLGGAYGYTF. DNA of the CDR3: TGTGCCAGCAGTTTAGGGGGTGCCTATGGCTACACCTTC. The genes are TRBV12-3 or TRBV12-4 and TRBJ1-2; D gene ambiguous. The CDR3 consists of 13 residues. V was pared by 1 base and J by 4 bases, with 7 bases between.